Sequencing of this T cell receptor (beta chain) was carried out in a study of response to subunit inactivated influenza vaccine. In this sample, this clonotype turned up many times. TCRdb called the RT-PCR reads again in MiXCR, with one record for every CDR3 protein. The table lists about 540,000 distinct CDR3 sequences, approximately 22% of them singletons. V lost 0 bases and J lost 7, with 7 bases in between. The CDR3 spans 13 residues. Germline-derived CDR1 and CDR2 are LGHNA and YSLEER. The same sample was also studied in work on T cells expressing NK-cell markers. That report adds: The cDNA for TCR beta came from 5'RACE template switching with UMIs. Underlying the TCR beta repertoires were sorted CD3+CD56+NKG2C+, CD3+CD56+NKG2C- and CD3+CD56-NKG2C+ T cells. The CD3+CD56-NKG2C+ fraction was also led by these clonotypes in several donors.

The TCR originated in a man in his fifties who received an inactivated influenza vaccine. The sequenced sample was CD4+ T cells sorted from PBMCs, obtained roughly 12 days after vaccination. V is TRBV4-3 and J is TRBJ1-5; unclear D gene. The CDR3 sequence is CASSQESSQPQHF. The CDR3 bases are TGCGCCAGCAGCCAAGAGTCTAGCCAGCCCCAGCATTTT.